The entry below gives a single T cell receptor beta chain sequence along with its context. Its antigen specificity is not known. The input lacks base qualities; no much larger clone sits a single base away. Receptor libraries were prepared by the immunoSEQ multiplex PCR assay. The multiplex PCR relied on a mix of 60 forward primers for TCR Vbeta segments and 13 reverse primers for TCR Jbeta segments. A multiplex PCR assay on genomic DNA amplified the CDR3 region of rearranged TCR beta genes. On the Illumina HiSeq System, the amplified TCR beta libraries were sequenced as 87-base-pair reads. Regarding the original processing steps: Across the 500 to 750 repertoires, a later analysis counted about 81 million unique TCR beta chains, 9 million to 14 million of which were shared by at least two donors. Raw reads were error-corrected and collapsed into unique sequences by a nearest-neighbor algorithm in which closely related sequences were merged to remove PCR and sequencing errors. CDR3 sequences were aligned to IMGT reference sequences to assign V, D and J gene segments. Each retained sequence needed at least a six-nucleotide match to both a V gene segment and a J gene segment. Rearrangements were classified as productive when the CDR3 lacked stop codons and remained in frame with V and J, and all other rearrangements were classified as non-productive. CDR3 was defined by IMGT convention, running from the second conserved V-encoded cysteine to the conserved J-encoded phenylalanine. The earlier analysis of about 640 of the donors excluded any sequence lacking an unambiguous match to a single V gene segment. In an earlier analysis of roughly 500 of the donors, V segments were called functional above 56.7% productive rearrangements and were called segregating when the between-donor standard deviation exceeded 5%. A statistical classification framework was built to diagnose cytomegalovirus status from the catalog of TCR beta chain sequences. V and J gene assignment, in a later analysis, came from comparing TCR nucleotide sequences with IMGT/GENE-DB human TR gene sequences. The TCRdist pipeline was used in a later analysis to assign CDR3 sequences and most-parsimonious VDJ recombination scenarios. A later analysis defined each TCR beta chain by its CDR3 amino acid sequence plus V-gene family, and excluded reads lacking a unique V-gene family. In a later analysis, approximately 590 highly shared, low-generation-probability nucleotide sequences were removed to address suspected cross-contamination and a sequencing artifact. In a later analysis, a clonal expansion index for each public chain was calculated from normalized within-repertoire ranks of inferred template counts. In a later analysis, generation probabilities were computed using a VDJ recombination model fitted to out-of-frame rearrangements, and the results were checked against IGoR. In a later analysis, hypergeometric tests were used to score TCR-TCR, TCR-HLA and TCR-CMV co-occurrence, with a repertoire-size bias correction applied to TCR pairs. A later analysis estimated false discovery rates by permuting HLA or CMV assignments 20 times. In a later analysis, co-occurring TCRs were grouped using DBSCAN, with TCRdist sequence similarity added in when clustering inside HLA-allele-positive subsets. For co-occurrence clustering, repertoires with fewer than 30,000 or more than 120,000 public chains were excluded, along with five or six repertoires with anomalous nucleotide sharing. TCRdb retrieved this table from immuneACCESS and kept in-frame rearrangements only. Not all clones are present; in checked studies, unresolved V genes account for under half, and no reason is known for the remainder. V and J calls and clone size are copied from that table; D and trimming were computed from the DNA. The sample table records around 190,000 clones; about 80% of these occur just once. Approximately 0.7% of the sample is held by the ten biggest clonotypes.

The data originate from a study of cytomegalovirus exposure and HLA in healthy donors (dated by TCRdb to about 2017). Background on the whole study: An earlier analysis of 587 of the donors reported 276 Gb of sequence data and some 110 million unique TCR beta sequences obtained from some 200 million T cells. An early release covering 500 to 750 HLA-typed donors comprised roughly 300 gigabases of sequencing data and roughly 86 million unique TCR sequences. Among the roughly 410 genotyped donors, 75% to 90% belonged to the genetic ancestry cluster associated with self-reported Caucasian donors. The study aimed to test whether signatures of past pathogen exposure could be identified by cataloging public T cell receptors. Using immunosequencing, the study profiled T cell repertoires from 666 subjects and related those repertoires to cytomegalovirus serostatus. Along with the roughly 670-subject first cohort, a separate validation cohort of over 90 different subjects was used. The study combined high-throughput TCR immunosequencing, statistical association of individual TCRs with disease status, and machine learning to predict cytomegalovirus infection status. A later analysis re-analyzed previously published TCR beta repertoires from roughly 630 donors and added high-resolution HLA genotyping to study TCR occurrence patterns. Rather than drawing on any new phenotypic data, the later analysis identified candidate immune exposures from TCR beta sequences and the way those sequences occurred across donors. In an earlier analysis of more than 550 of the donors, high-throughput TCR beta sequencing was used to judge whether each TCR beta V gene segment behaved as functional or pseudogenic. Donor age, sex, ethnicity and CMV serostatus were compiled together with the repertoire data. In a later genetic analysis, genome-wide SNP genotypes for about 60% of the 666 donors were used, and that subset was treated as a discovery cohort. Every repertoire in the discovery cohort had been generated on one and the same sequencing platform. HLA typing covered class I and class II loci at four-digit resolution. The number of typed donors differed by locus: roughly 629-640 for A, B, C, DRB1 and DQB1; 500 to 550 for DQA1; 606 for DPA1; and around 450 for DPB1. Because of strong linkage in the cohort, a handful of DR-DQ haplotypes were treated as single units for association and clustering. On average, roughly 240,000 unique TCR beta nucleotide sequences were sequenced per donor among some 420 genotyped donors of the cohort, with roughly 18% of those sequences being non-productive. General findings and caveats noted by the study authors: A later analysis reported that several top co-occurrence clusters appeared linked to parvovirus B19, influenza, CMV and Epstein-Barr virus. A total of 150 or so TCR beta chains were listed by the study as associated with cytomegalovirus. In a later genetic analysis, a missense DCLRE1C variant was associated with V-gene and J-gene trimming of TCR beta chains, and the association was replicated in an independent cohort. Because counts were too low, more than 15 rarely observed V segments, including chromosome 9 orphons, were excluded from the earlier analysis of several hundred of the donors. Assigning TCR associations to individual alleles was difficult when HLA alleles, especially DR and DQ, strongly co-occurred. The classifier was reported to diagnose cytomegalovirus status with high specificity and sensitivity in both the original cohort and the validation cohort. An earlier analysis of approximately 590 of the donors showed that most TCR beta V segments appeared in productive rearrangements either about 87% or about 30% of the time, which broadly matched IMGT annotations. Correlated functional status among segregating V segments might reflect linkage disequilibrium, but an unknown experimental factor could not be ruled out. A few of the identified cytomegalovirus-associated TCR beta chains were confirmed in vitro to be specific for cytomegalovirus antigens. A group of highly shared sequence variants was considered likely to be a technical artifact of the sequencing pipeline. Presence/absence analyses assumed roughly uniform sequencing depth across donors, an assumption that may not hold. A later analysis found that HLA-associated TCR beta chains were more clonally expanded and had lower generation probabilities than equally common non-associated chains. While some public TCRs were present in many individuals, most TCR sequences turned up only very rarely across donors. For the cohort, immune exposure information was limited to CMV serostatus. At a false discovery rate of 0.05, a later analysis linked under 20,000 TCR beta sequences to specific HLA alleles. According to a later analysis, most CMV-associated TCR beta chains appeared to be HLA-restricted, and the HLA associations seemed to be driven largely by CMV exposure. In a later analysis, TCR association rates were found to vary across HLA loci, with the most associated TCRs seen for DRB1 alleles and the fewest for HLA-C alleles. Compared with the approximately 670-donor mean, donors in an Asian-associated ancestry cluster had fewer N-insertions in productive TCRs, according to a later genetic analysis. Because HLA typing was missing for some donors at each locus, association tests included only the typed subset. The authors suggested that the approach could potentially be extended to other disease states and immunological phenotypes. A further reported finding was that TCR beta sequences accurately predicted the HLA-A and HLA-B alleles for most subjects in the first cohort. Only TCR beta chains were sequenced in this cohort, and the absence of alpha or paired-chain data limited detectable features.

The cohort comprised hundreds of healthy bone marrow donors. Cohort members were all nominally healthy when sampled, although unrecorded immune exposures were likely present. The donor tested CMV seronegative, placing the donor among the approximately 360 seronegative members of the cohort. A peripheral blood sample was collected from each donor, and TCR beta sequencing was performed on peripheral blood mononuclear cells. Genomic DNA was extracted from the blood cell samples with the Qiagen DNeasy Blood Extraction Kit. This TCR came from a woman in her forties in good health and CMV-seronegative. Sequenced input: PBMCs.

The nucleotides read TGTGCCAGCAGCTTGGGATCTAGCGACACCGGGGAGCTGTTTTTT. Translated, it gives CASSLGSSDTGELFF. This chain joins TRBV5-4 to TRBJ2-2; a tentative D call is TRBD2 (6 bases match). CDR1 and CDR2, looked up from the germline V gene (reference sequence), are SGHNT and YYREEE. V gives up 0 bases and J gives up 3 bases, and the segment between their germline ends measures 9 bases. The cysteine opens and the phenylalanine closes a CDR3 of 15 amino acids. Only CDR3 DNA is held: 45 bases, read in frame from base 1.